This TCR beta chain was recorded in a study of T cell responses to AZD1222 COVID-19 vaccine. Study conclusions and caveats: Clonal diversity may have been underestimated in mostly white British donors. Of spike-specific TCRs, nearly half reportedly target regions left unmutated in variants. Regions 160-218 and 743-854 held dominance among vaccine-associated CD4 TCRs, which spanned spike.

Samples with a second dose at about 4 or about 12 weeks were pooled together. Here immunoSEQ multiplex PCR was the method, and the copy in TCRdb shows in-frame clones only, minus some. The table has approximately 100,000 clones, about 87% seen once. Note on this clone: What it recognizes is unknown.

The CDR3 is made up of 14 amino acids. Trimming stripped 6 bases from V and 4 bases from J, with 12 bases between. Germline V gives CDR1 MNHEY, CDR2 SVGAGI. V and J are TRBV6-5 and TRBJ2-2; D is perhaps TRBD1 (5 bases). Specimen: peripheral blood, collected 28 days after the second AZD1222 dose. The TCR originated in an adult who received the AZD1222 COVID-19 vaccine. The CDR3 DNA is TGTGCCAGCAGGGTAGACAGCCTCACCGGGGAGCTGTTTTTT. Protein sequence: CASRVDSLTGELFF.